This T cell receptor (beta chain) was obtained from a study of cytomegalovirus exposure and HLA in healthy donors. Researchers ran the PCR with 60 Vbeta and 13 Jbeta primers. Profiled with immunoSEQ multiplex PCR; TCRdb holds only in-frame clones, not every one. The table records tens of thousands of clones, 65% to 85% of them present only once. V lost 3 bases and J lost 4, with 4 bases in between. Germline V gene lookup returns CDR1 KGHSH and CDR2 LQKENI. This CDR3 contains 12 residues. Sample: PBMCs. The receptor's source is a male donor in good health and CMV-seronegative. This chain connects TRBV18 to TRBJ1-5; D gene unclear. The CDR3 DNA is TGTGCCAGCTCACCGTATAATCAGCCCCAGCATTTT. Translated: CASSPYNQPQHF.